Listed below are T cell receptor beta chains from one sample, sequenced in a study of blood T cell repertoires in COVID-19. Clones were sequenced by immunoSEQ multiplex PCR, and TCRdb holds only the in-frame ones, with some missing. Of about 160,000 clones in the sample, more than 70% are singletons; the top ten hold 4.5% to 7.5%. Sequencing input: PBMCs or T cells enriched from blood (not recorded which). The receptors were sampled from a man aged 35 to 55 who had recovered from COVID-19. Both conserved end residues are part of each CDR3. Each record gives: D gene, clone size, V gene, J gene, CDR3 protein, CDR3 DNA. A D gene is named only where the DNA matches it firmly. The size entry is marked missing in some rows and otherwise reads once, few, many or a size class.

NA	once	TRBV7-8	TRBJ2-2	CASSSLPTSRTGELFF	TGTGCCAGCAGCTCGCTTCCGACTAGTCGCACCGGGGAGCTGTTTTTT
NA	NA	TRBV9	TRBJ2-1	CASSVAGDSYNEQFF	TGTGCCAGCAGCGTAGCGGGGGACTCCTACAATGAGCAGTTCTTC
NA	few	TRBV20-1	TRBJ1-2	CSTGSSGGYTF	TGCAGCACCGGAAGTTCGGGTGGCTACACCTTC
TRBD2	NA	TRBV9	TRBJ2-5	CASSVTSGAPETQYF	TGTGCCAGCAGCGTTACTAGCGGGGCCCCAGAGACCCAGTACTTC
NA	NA	TRBV12-5	TRBJ1-5	CASGPGQSNQPQHF	TGTGCTAGTGGCCCAGGACAGTCCAATCAGCCCCAGCATTTT
TRBD2	many	TRBV15	TRBJ2-1	CATSRDHAGGPIEQFF	TGTGCCACCAGCAGAGATCACGCGGGGGGGCCTATTGAGCAGTTCTTC
NA	NA	TRBV30	TRBJ1-2	CAWSGGIGYTF	TGTGCCTGGAGCGGAGGGATTGGCTACACCTTC
NA	NA	TRBV7-8	TRBJ1-5	CASSSHRMGANQPQHF	TGTGCCAGCAGCTCCCACCGTATGGGAGCGAATCAGCCCCAGCATTTT
NA	NA	TRBV2	TRBJ1-2	CASSENSDYGYTF	TGTGCCAGCAGTGAGAACAGTGACTATGGCTACACCTTC
NA	NA	TRBV6-1	TRBJ2-3	CASSETQGSGTQYF	TGTGCCAGCAGTGAAACGCAGGGGAGCGGTACGCAGTATTTT
NA	NA	TRBV7-2	TRBJ1-1	CASSFPGGTEAFF	TGTGCCAGCAGCTTCCCGGGGGGCACTGAAGCTTTCTTT
TRBD1	NA	TRBV4-1	TRBJ1-6	CASSLRDRDNSPLHF	TGCGCCAGCAGCCTCAGGGACAGAGATAATTCACCCCTCCACTTT
NA	few	TRBV7-8	TRBJ2-3	CASNTDSTDTQYF	TGTGCCAGTAACACAGACAGTACAGATACGCAGTATTTT
NA	NA	TRBV5-1	TRBJ1-4	CASSLGFPGVATNEKLFF	TGCGCCAGCAGCTTGGGCTTCCCAGGGGTTGCAACTAATGAAAAACTGTTTTTT
NA	NA	TRBV5-6	TRBJ2-2	CASSLVGLPNPGELFF	TGTGCCAGCAGCTTGGTCGGACTACCAAACCCCGGGGAGCTGTTTTTT
NA	NA	TRBV19	TRBJ1-6	CASSSGLQNSPLHF	TGTGCCAGTAGTAGTGGACTCCAGAATTCACCCCTCCACTTT
NA	once	TRBV11-2	TRBJ2-4	CASRRSPKNIQYF	TGTGCCAGCAGGAGGAGTCCCAAAAACATTCAGTACTTC
NA	NA	TRBV3-1/TRBV3-2	TRBJ1-1	CASSPGEQKAFF	TGTGCCAGCAGCCCCGGGGAGCAGAAAGCTTTCTTT
NA	NA	TRBV5-1	TRBJ1-2	CASSLAGDGYTF	TGCGCCAGCAGCTTGGCGGGGGATGGCTACACCTTC
TRBD2	NA	TRBV6-5	TRBJ2-1	CASSKRGDEQFF	TGTGCCAGCAGCAAACGGGGGGATGAGCAGTTCTTC
NA	NA	TRBV30	TRBJ1-6	CAWSAGGNNSPLHF	TGTGCCTGGAGTGCGGGGGGCAATAATTCACCCCTCCACTTT
NA	NA	TRBV30	TRBJ2-1	CAWSVLGGGSAFF	TGTGCCTGGAGTGTATTGGGTGGAGGTTCTGCATTCTTC
TRBD1	few	TRBV7-6	TRBJ1-5	CASSLWRTGDNQPQHF	TGTGCCAGCAGCTTATGGCGGACAGGGGACAATCAGCCCCAGCATTTT
NA	NA	TRBV30	TRBJ1-5	CACEVGGGNQPQHF	TGTGCCTGTGAAGTGGGGGGGGGCAATCAGCCCCAGCATTTT
TRBD1	NA	TRBV7-8	TRBJ1-1	CASSLENRGGTEAFF	TGTGCCAGCAGCTTAGAAAACAGGGGAGGTACTGAAGCTTTCTTT